These 28 T cell receptor beta chains originate from one sample sequenced in a study of T cell repertoires in ileal Crohn's disease. Only in-frame clones appear in the TCRdb table, and some are missing; sequencing was by immunoSEQ multiplex PCR. Among roughly 13,000 clones listed, 70% to 85% were seen once. Sequencing was done on a sample of ileal tissue. Receptor source: an adult with Crohn's disease.

The gene calls are TRBV4-1 and TRBJ1-2, with TRBD1 matching over 9 bases. Trimming removed 3 bases from V and 11 bases from J; junction bases left unmatched: 10. This CDR3 region has 14 residues. Per germline, CDR1 MGHRA and CDR2 YSYEKL. The DNA for the CDR3 is TGCGCCAGCAGCCATCCGGGACAGGGTTTCCCTTACACCTTC. It specifies CASSHPGQGFPYTF.

The rearrangement links TRBV11-2 to TRBJ2-7; 7 bases line up with TRBD1. Germline values: CDR1 SGHAT, CDR2 FQNNGV. This CDR3 has 17 amino acids. Losses at the gene ends were 0 bases for V and 0 bases for J; bases not matched to a gene: 8. CDR3: CASSLDSGQSFSYEQYF. CDR3 sequence (DNA): TGTGCCAGCAGCTTAGACTCGGGACAGAGCTTCTCCTACGAGCAGTACTTC.

J is TRBJ2-7 and V is TRBV2; D is unclear. Trimming removed 4 bases at V and 4 bases at J, with 14 bases between. This CDR3 comprises 14 residues. The germline V gene has CDR1 SNHLY and CDR2 FYNNEI. In DNA, the CDR3 is TGTGCCAGCAGTGTGAGGCAGATAAATTACGAGCAGTACTTC. This gives the protein CASSVRQINYEQYF.

V and J are TRBV5-1 and TRBJ2-1; the match to TRBD2 covers 7 bases. Germline V lookup: CDR1 SGHRS, CDR2 YFSETQ. This CDR3 has 13 amino acids. The V segment lost 1 base and the J segment 8 bases; nucleotides outside the gene matches: 3. The DNA for the CDR3 is TGCGCCAGCAGCTTGAGGCTAGCGGATGAGCAGTTCTTC. It codes for CASSLRLADEQFF.

This clone was picked up a small number of times. The chain is built from TRBV13 and TRBJ1-2; 8 bases line up with TRBD1. CDR1 is PRHDT, CDR2 FYEKMQ, per germline (reference sequence). Unmatched junction bases numbered 10, after V lost 8 bases and J lost 8 bases. This CDR3 has 13 residues. CDR3 in amino acids: CASSDRERLGYTF. The DNA for the CDR3 is TGTGCCAGCTCGGACAGGGAACGCCTGGGCTACACCTTC.

The chain uses TRBV29-1 and TRBJ1-2; D may be TRBD1 (5 bases). CDR3 length: 13 amino acids. Germline V gene data show CDR1 as SQVTM and CDR2 as ANQGSEA. The V end was cut by 3 bases, the J end by 8 bases, with 16 bases between. The CDR3 loop reads CSVDHGAPEGYTF. The CDR3 nucleotides read TGCAGCGTTGACCATGGGGCGCCGGAAGGCTACACCTTC.

This clone turned up a few times. J is TRBJ2-7 and V is TRBV5-1, with 8 positions matching TRBD1. The germline V gene has CDR1 SGHRS and CDR2 YFSETQ. This CDR3 spans 14 amino acids. V gave up 5 bases and J gave up 7 bases; unmatched junction bases: 11. CDR3: CASSLGTGQGEQYF. DNA for the CDR3: TGCGCCAGCAGTTTAGGGACAGGCCAAGGGGAGCAGTACTTC.

The V call is TRBV12-5, the J call TRBJ1-5, with 10 positions matching TRBD1. The ends lost 7 bases at V and 4 bases at J; junction bases unmatched: 7. From germline, CDR1 is LGHNT and CDR2 FRNRAP. The length of the CDR3 is 15 residues. CDR3 nucleotides: TGTGCTAGTGCGATGTCGGACAGGGGGAATCAGCCCCAGCATTTT. Its protein is CASAMSDRGNQPQHF.

This chain links TRBV11-2 with TRBJ2-1; D is ambiguous. CDR1 and CDR2 from the germline V gene are SGHAT and FQNNGV. Trimming removed 4 bases from V and 1 base from J, with 8 bases in between. This CDR3 has 14 residues. CDR3 coding DNA: TGTGCCAGCAGCTCCACAAAGTCCTACAATGAGCAGTTCTTC. Translation gives CASSSTKSYNEQFF.

CDR3 loop: CAWSGGVTEAFF. The CDR3 DNA reads TGTGCCTGGAGTGGCGGGGTCACTGAAGCTTTCTTT. The J gene is TRBJ1-1, the V gene TRBV30; D is unclear. This CDR3 has 12 residues. V was pared by 1 base and J by 4 bases, with 7 bases between. Germline V lookup: CDR1 GTSNPN, CDR2 SVGIG (reference sequence). Looking up the rest from reference TRBV30 and TRBJ1-1 gives the full variable domain: SQTIHQWPATLVQPVGSPLSLECTVEGTSNPNLYWYRQAAGRGLQLLFYSVGIGQISSEVPQNLSASRPQDRQFILSSKKLLLSDSGFYLCAWSGGVTEAFFGQGTRLTVV.

This clone was seen just once. An end of the junction does not agree with germline; a read error may underlie this. The rearrangement joins TRBV5-1 to TRBJ2-7; perhaps TRBD2 as D (5 bases). The CDR3 has 13 amino acids. CDR1 and CDR2 (germline): SGHRS, YFSETQ. The CDR3 bases are TGCGCCAGCAGCCTGGAAGTAACTGGGAGTTTGGACTTC. It codes for CASSLEVTGSLDF.

The rearrangement joins TRBV30 to TRBJ2-1; TRBD2 aligns across 11 bases. In germline, CDR1 is GTSNPN, CDR2 SVGIG (reference sequence). V lost 4 bases to trimming and J lost 5 bases; unmatched junction nucleotides: 7. CDR3 size: 15 residues. The CDR3 DNA is TGTGCCTGGACTATCGGGACTAGCGGAAACAATGAGCAGTTCTTC. It encodes CAWTIGTSGNNEQFF.

This rearrangement joins TRBV7-8 to TRBJ2-7, with D tentatively TRBD1 (6 bases). V gave up 1 base and J gave up 2 bases, with 12 bases separating them. The CDR3 spans 15 residues. Germline loops: CDR1 SGHVS, CDR2 FQNEAQ. The CDR3 protein is CASSLEFQGPYEQYF. CDR3 nucleotide sequence: TGTGCCAGCAGCTTAGAGTTTCAGGGGCCCTACGAGCAGTACTTC.

This clone was recorded once. The CDR3 spells CASSSSQSYGYTF. The CDR3 DNA reads as TGTGCCAGCAGCTCATCCCAGTCCTATGGCTACACCTTC. The chain is built from TRBV11-2 and TRBJ1-2; D gene uncertain. Germline lookup yields CDR1 SGHAT and CDR2 FQNNGV. V lost 4 bases, J lost 4 bases, and 10 bases lay in between. CDR3 size: 13 residues.

The rearrangement uses TRBV19 and TRBJ1-1; D remains unclear. Germline V gene sequence: CDR1 LNHDA, CDR2 SQIVND (reference sequence). V shed 9 bases and J shed 5 bases, with 10 bases lying between them. CDR3 size: 11 residues. Here the CDR3 reads CASTVRTEAFF. As DNA, the CDR3 is TGTGCCAGCACTGTTCGGACTGAAGCTTTCTTT.

This chain links TRBV18 with TRBJ1-1, with TRBD1 as a possible D gene (6 bases). The ends were cut back, 6 bases at V and 2 bases at J, with 19 bases in the middle. Germline-derived CDR1 and CDR2 are KGHSH and LQKENI. The CDR3 consists of 16 residues. The CDR3 is CASSQNPGHTNTEAFF. For the CDR3, the DNA is TGTGCCAGCTCTCAGAATCCGGGACATACTAACACTGAAGCTTTCTTT.

This rearrangement joins TRBV19 to TRBJ2-7; 8 nucleotides line up with TRBD2. This CDR3 region has 14 residues. In germline, CDR1 is LNHDA, CDR2 SQIVND (reference sequence). V shed 7 bases, J shed 6 bases, and the junction held 11 bases outside the gene matches. DNA for the CDR3: TGTGCCAGTACCGCGGGTAGCGGGGTTGGCGAGCAGTACTTC. It is translated as CASTAGSGVGEQYF.

The V and J genes are TRBV19 and TRBJ2-3; 11 bases map to TRBD1. The CDR3 has 15 amino acids. The V segment lost 9 bases and the J segment 3 bases; nucleotides outside the gene matches: 8. Germline values: CDR1 LNHDA, CDR2 SQIVND (reference sequence). CDR3 amino acids: CASRAGTGGTDTQYF. The CDR3 bases are TGTGCCAGCCGGGCGGGGACAGGGGGGACAGATACGCAGTATTTT. Combining the CDR3 with reference TRBV19 and TRBJ2-3 gives the whole variable domain DGGITQSPKYLFRKEGQNVTLSCEQNLNHDAMYWYRQDPGQGLRLIYYSQIVNDFQKGDIAEGYSVSREKKESFPLTVTSAQKNPTAFYLCASRAGTGGTDTQYFGPGTRLTVL.

This clone was observed a single time. This rearrangement joins TRBV5-5 to TRBJ2-7; TRBD2 matches 7 bases. Germline lookup yields CDR1 SGHKS and CDR2 YYEKEE (reference sequence). V lost 4 bases and J lost 3; bases outside the gene matches: 10. The CDR3 runs to 15 residues. The CDR3 DNA follows: TGTGCCAGCAGCCCGGGGTGGGGGGGTGACTACGAGCAGTACTTC. This translates into CASSPGWGGDYEQYF.

The chain employs TRBV5-1 and TRBJ2-1, with 9 bases that match TRBD1. Germline CDR1 reads SGHRS; CDR2 reads YFSETQ. This CDR3 is 16 amino acids long. The V segment lost 1 base and the J segment 5 bases; nucleotides outside the gene matches: 7. CDR3 bases: TGCGCCAGCAGCTTGTTCGCCGGGACAGGGAACAATGAGCAGTTCTTC. The encoded protein is CASSLFAGTGNNEQFF.

The CDR3 DNA follows: TGTGCCAGCGGCCGAGACAAGAGGGATGTGAACACTGAAGCTTTCTTT. Its protein is CASGRDKRDVNTEAFF. This sequence joins TRBV19 and TRBJ1-1, with D hard to call. V lost 9 bases, J lost 0 bases, and 20 bases lay in between. Germline loops: CDR1 LNHDA, CDR2 SQIVND (reference sequence). CDR3 size: 16 residues.

The rearrangement links TRBV5-1 to TRBJ1-1; 9 bases are a match to TRBD1. The CDR3 sequence is 14 residues long. Per germline, CDR1 SGHRS and CDR2 YFSETQ. V shed 9 bases and J 3 bases; nucleotides not matched to a gene: 9. The CDR3, as DNA: TGCGCCACCGCACAGGGGGCGAAGGACACTGAAGCTTTCTTT. Translation: CATAQGAKDTEAFF.

V is TRBV5-1 and J is TRBJ1-1, with D possibly TRBD1 on 6 matching bases. Germline V gives CDR1 SGHRS, CDR2 YFSETQ. Trimming shortened V by 3 bases and J by 5 bases, and 14 bases separated the two germline ends. The CDR3 is made up of 14 amino acids. In DNA form, the CDR3 reads TGCGCCAGCAGCTCAGGGGTTGAAGGAACTGAAGCTTTCTTT. Its translation is CASSSGVEGTEAFF. Based on the CDR3 plus reference TRBV5-1 and TRBJ1-1, the full variable domain is KAGVTQTPRYLIKTRGQQVTLSCSPISGHRSVSWYQQTPGQGLQFLFEYFSETQRNKGNFPGRFSGRQFSNSRSEMNVSTLELGDSALYLCASSSGVEGTEAFFGQGTRLTVV.

The chain recombines TRBV18 with TRBJ1-1, with D possibly matching TRBD1 (6 bases). The V gene's germline CDR1 is KGHSH and CDR2 LQKENI. V was shortened by 6 bases and J by 0 bases, with 20 bases between the two germline ends. The CDR3 has 17 amino acids. The CDR3 sequence is CASSHQDGGRLNTEAFF. CDR3 DNA sequence: TGTGCCAGCTCCCACCAAGACGGGGGGCGGTTGAACACTGAAGCTTTCTTT. The entire variable domain, with the rest obtained from reference TRBV18 and TRBJ1-1, is as follows: NAGVMQNPRHLVRRRGQEARLRCSPMKGHSHVYWYRQLPEEGLKFMVYLQKENIIDESGMPKERFSAEFPKEGPSILRIQQVVRGDSAAYFCASSHQDGGRLNTEAFFGQGTRLTVV.

The genes are TRBV30 and TRBJ1-1, with 10 nucleotides matching TRBD1. The CDR3 runs to 14 residues. Germline CDR1 GTSNPN, CDR2 SVGIG (reference sequence). Unmatched junction bases numbered 6, after V lost 4 bases and J lost 4 bases. CDR3 nucleotides: TGTGCCTGGACGTCGGACAGGGGGACCACTGAAGCTTTCTTT. Translated: CAWTSDRGTTEAFF.

The chain uses TRBV5-4 and TRBJ1-2; TRBD1 matches at 9 bases. V lost 4 bases and J lost 8; bases outside the gene matches: 9. This CDR3 has 14 residues. CDR1 and CDR2 (germline): SGHNT, YYREEE (reference sequence). The CDR3, as DNA: TGTGCCAGCAGCCCTTCACAGGGGGCGAGGGGCTACACCTTC. It specifies CASSPSQGARGYTF.

This chain links TRBV6-6 with TRBJ1-5; D might be TRBD1 (5 bases). Germline CDR1 is MNHNY and CDR2 is SVGAGI (reference sequence). The CDR3 runs to 14 residues. V was cut by 7 bases and J by 0 bases, with 10 bases left in between. CDR3 amino acids: CASKEGLSNQPQHF. The CDR3 nucleotides are TGTGCCAGCAAAGAGGGACTTAGCAATCAGCCCCAGCATTTT.

The V and J genes are TRBV9 and TRBJ2-7; TRBD1 agrees at 8 bases. The CDR3 is 14 residues long. V trimming: 0 bases; J trimming: 2 bases; junction bases outside the gene matches: 1. CDR1 is SGDLS, CDR2 YYNGEE, per germline. CDR3 DNA: TGTGCCAGCAGCGTAGGGACAGGGACCTACGAGCAGTACTTC. Protein sequence: CASSVGTGTYEQYF.